A single sample is the source of the 20 T cell receptor beta chains below, sequenced in a study of blood T cells in healthy people across ages. A second PCR, run for about 6 to 12 cycles, used a sample-barcoded 5' primer plus a J-beta primer mix. TCRdb independently ran MiXCR on the 5' RACE reads; one entry per CDR3 protein. The sample contains 1.5 million or so distinct CDR3 sequences, about 45% of which appear only once. The sequenced sample was blood. The receptors shown here come from a young woman in good health.

This clonotype showed up just a few times. This CDR3 reads CSVGGTAQETQYF. The CDR3 nucleotides are TGCAGCGTGGGAGGGACAGCTCAAGAGACCCAGTACTTC. The chain employs TRBV29-1 and TRBJ2-5; D may correspond to TRBD1 or TRBD2 (7 bases each). The CDR3 is made up of 13 amino acids. Per germline, CDR1 SQVTM and CDR2 ANQGSEA. Trimming took 6 bases from V and 2 from J, leaving 13 bases between them.

The table lists this clonotype with a few counts. The chain uses TRBV29-1 and TRBJ1-2; D remains unclear. Trimming removed 4 bases at V and 4 bases at J, with 7 bases between. The CDR3 extends over 11 amino acids. Germline CDR1 SQVTM, CDR2 ANQGSEA. The CDR3 loop reads CSVVASYGYTF. CDR3 nucleotide sequence: TGCAGCGTTGTTGCTAGCTATGGCTACACCTTC.

This chain uses TRBV7-9 with TRBJ2-1; TRBD1 might be the D (5 bases). V was cut by 2 bases and J by 10 bases, with 12 bases left in between. The CDR3 extends over 13 amino acids. Germline V CDR1 and CDR2: SEHNR, FQNEAQ (reference sequence). Written as DNA, the CDR3 is TGTGCCAGCAGCTTACAGGGTACTCACGAGCAGTTCTTC. Its protein is CASSLQGTHEQFF.

This clonotype was seen just once. The chain recombines TRBV4-2 with TRBJ2-3; a possible D gene is TRBD1 (6 bases). This CDR3 is built from 17 residues. The V end was cut by 0 bases, the J end by 2 bases, with 15 bases between. The germline V gene encodes CDR1 LGHNA and CDR2 YNFKEQ. The CDR3 here is CASSQEGHRVLTDTQYF. CDR3 sequence (DNA): TGTGCCAGCAGCCAAGAAGGTCACAGGGTCCTCACAGATACGCAGTATTTT.

This clonotype showed up just a few times. The chain has TRBV20-1 and TRBJ2-3; D is unclear. The CDR3 is 15 residues long. Germline assignment: CDR1 DFQATT and CDR2 SNEGSKA (reference sequence). Trimming shortened V by 5 bases and J by 1 base, and 16 bases separated the two germline ends. The CDR3 sequence is CSAATEGTGTDTQYF. The CDR3 nucleotides read TGCAGTGCTGCTACAGAAGGAACTGGCACAGATACGCAGTATTTT.

The V gene is TRBV30, the J gene TRBJ1-1, with D tentatively TRBD1 (5 bases). The CDR3 has 13 residues. V dropped 7 bases and J dropped 1 base, with 13 bases sitting between them. Germline CDR1 and CDR2: GTSNPN and SVGIG (reference sequence). The CDR3 DNA follows: TGTGCCTCTGACAGATCTGAGAACACTGAAGCTTTCTTT. This sequence encodes CASDRSENTEAFF. Using reference TRBV30 and TRBJ1-1 for the parts outside the CDR3, the full variable domain is SQTIHQWPATLVQPVGSPLSLECTVEGTSNPNLYWYRQAAGRGLQLLFYSVGIGQISSEVPQNLSASRPQDRQFILSSKKLLLSDSGFYLCASDRSENTEAFFGQGTRLTVV.

This clonotype occurred many times. V is TRBV7-2 and J is TRBJ2-3; D gene ambiguous. Germline CDR1 SGHTA, CDR2 FQGNSA. V was clipped by 6 bases and J by 13 bases, with 17 bases between them. This CDR3 has 12 amino acids. The CDR3 region is CASSPTSQHKYF. The CDR3 DNA reads as TGTGCCAGCAGTCCAACCAGCCAGCATAAGTATTTT.

The chain is built from TRBV3-1 and TRBJ2-2; D uncertain. The CDR3 is 15 amino acids. V lost 1 base and J lost 4, with 10 bases in between. CDR1 is LGHDT and CDR2 is YNNKEL in the germline V gene (reference sequence). CDR3: CASSQGVRSTGELFF. The DNA of the CDR3 is TGTGCCAGCAGCCAAGGTGTCAGATCCACCGGGGAGCTGTTTTTT.

This clonotype was recorded at least ten times. V usage is TRBV2 and J usage is TRBJ2-3; D is undetermined. The CDR3 spans 12 residues. The germline V gene encodes CDR1 SNHLY and CDR2 FYNNEI. The V end was cut by 6 bases, the J end by 3 bases, with 7 bases between. The DNA of the CDR3 is TGTGCCAGCAGAGGAGAGACAGATACGCAGTATTTT. Its protein is CASRGETDTQYF.

This clonotype was seen only a few times. The chain has TRBV6-2 or TRBV6-3 and TRBJ1-1, with D perhaps matching TRBD1 (6 bases). CDR1 and CDR2 (germline): MNHEY, SVGEGT. V shed 8 bases and J shed 0 bases, with 13 bases lying between them. The CDR3 totals 14 residues. Here the CDR3 reads CASSWGPLNTEAFF. The CDR3 DNA sequence: TGTGCCAGCTCCTGGGGGCCTCTGAACACTGAAGCTTTCTTT.

As concerns this clonotype: An end of the junction does not agree with germline; a read error may underlie this. The chain couples TRBV11-2 to TRBJ1-1; D gene unclear. Germline V CDR1 and CDR2: SGHAT, FQNNGV. This CDR3 has 13 amino acids. Here the CDR3 DNA reads TGTGTCAGCAGCCCCATCTTCGGACGGCGGGCTTTCTTT. Protein: CVSSPIFGRRAFF.

This sequence joins TRBV28 and TRBJ2-3, with D uncertain. Germline CDR1 and CDR2: MDHEN and SYDVKM. CDR3 length equals 16 residues. Trimming took off 2 bases at V and 6 bases at J, with 18 bases between the two ends. Here the CDR3 DNA reads TGTGCCAGCAGTTTACCACCTAGGAGTTACACGGATACGCAGTATTTT. Amino acid sequence: CASSLPPRSYTDTQYF.

The V call is TRBV3-1, the J call TRBJ1-6; D is uncertain. Germline lookup yields CDR1 LGHDT and CDR2 YNNKEL (reference sequence). V dropped 4 bases and J dropped 7 bases, with 14 bases sitting between them. There are 15 residues in the CDR3. CDR3 sequence: CASSLDRRQNSPLHF. CDR3 nucleotide sequence: TGTGCCAGCAGCCTCGACCGGAGACAAAATTCACCCCTCCACTTT.

V usage is TRBV7-6 and J usage is TRBJ2-7; the match to TRBD1 covers 9 bases. After removal of 0 bases from V and 2 bases from J, the junction contained 5 bases not matched to a gene. From germline, CDR1 is SGHVS and CDR2 FNYEAQ. CDR3 length equals 16 residues. CDR3 protein: CASSLAGQGPTYEQYF. For the CDR3, the DNA is TGTGCCAGCAGCTTAGCGGGACAGGGCCCCACCTACGAGCAGTACTTC.

This clonotype was seen a few times. The chain joins TRBV6-5 to TRBJ2-7; TRBD2 matches at 7 bases. The length of the CDR3 is 15 residues. The trim removed 1 base at V and 0 bases at J, leaving 3 bases unmatched. The germline gives CDR1 MNHEY, CDR2 SVGAGI. CDR3 region: CASSYFSSGSYEQYF. The CDR3 DNA sequence: TGTGCCAGCAGTTACTTCTCTAGCGGCTCCTACGAGCAGTACTTC.

The chain links TRBV27 to TRBJ1-1; no firm D call. Per germline, CDR1 MNHEY and CDR2 SMNVEV (reference sequence). The germline V and J ends were trimmed by 3 bases and 5 bases, with 13 bases remaining between them. CDR3 size: 14 residues. CDR3 nucleotide sequence: TGTGCCAGCAGTTTTTCACCAACGGGGACTGAAGCTTTCTTT. This gives the protein CASSFSPTGTEAFF.

The chain links TRBV9 to TRBJ2-3, with 7 bases aligning to TRBD1. J was trimmed by 5 bases and V by 3 bases; bases with no gene match: 9. Germline loops: CDR1 SGDLS, CDR2 YYNGEE. This CDR3 has 15 residues. DNA for the CDR3: TGTGCCAGCAGCGCGACAGTCGCAGGGGGAGATACGCAGTATTTT. Protein sequence: CASSATVAGGDTQYF.

The genes are TRBV29-1 and TRBJ1-1, with D possibly matching TRBD1 (5 bases). V shed 8 bases and J shed 6 bases, with 22 bases lying between them. The CDR3 consists of 14 residues. Germline V CDR1 and CDR2: SQVTM, ANQGSEA. The CDR3 coding sequence is TGCAGCCCACCACTCCCTGCAGGGTATTCTGAAGCTTTCTTT. It specifies CSPPLPAGYSEAFF.

V gene TRBV7-2 combines with J gene TRBJ2-1; 7 nucleotides align to TRBD1. Germline CDR1 reads SGHTA; CDR2 reads FQGNSA. The CDR3 extends over 12 amino acids. V dropped 6 bases and J dropped 6; count of bases not matched to a gene: 2. The CDR3 DNA sequence: TGTGCCAGCAGGGGACAGCTCAATGAGCAGTTCTTC. Translating gives CASRGQLNEQFF.

V is TRBV7-2 and J is TRBJ1-5, with 9 positions matching TRBD1. Germline values: CDR1 SGHTA, CDR2 FQGNSA. This CDR3 comprises 17 residues. V lost 1 base to trimming and J lost 2 bases; unmatched junction nucleotides: 6. The CDR3 loop reads CASSLGGQGRGNQPQHF. CDR3 nucleotides: TGTGCCAGCAGCTTAGGTGGACAGGGGAGAGGCAATCAGCCCCAGCATTTT.